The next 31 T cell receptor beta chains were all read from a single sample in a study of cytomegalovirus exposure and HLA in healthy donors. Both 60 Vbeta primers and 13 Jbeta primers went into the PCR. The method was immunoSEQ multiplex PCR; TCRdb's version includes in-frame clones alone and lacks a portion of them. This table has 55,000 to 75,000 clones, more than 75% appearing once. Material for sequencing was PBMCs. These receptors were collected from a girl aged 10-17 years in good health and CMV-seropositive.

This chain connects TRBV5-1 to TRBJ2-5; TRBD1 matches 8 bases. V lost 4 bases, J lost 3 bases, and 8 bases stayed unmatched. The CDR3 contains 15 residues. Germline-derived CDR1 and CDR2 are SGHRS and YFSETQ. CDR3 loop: CASSPNPGQEETQYF. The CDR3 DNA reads TGCGCCAGCAGCCCCAATCCGGGACAGGAAGAGACCCAGTACTTC.

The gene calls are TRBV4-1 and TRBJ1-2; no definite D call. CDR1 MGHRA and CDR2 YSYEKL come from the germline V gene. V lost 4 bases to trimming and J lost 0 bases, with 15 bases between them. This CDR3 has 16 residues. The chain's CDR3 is CASSLTGRGANYGYTF. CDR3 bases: TGCGCCAGCAGCCTAACCGGCCGCGGGGCTAACTATGGCTACACCTTC.

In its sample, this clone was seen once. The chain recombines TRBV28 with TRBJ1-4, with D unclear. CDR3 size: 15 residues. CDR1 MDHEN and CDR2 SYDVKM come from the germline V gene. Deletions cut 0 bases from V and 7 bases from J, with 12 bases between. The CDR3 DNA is TGTGCCAGCAGTTTATGGGGGAGCGTCGGTGAAAAACTGTTTTTT. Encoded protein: CASSLWGSVGEKLFF.

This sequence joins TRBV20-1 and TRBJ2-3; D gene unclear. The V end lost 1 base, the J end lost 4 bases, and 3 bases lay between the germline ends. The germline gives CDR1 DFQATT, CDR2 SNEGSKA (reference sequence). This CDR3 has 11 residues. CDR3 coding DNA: TGCAGTGCTAGAGCATCAGATACGCAGTATTTT. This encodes CSARASDTQYF.

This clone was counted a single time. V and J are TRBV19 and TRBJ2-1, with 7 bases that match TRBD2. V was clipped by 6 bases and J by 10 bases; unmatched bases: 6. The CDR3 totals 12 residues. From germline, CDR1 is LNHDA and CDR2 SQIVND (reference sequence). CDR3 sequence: CASRGEGGEQFF. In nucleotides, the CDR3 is TGTGCCAGTAGGGGGGAGGGAGGCGAGCAGTTCTTC.

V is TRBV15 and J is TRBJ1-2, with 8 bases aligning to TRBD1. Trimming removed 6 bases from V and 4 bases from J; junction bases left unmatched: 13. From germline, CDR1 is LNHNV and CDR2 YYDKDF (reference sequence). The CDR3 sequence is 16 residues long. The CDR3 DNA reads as TGTGCCACCAGTCTTATGAGGGGAGGACAGGGCTATGGCTACACCTTC. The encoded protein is CATSLMRGGQGYGYTF.

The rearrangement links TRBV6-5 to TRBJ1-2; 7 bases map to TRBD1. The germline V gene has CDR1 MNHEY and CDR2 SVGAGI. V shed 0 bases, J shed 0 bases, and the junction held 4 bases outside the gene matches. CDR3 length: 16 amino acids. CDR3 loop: CASSYSQGGSNYGYTF. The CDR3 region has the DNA TGTGCCAGCAGTTACTCCCAGGGGGGTTCTAACTATGGCTACACCTTC.

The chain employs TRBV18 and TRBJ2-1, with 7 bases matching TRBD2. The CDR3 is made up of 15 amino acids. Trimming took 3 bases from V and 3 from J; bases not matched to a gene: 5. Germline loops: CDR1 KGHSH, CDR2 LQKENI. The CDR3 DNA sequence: TGTGCCAGCTCACCCGGGGCTAGCGGCTACAATGAGCAGTTCTTC. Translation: CASSPGASGYNEQFF.

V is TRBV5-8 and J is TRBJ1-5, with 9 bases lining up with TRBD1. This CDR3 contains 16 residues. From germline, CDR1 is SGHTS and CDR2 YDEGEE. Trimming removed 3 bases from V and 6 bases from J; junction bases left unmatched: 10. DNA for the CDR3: TGTGCCAGCAGCTCCCGGGACAGGGAACACGCTCAGCCCCAGCATTTT. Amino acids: CASSSRDREHAQPQHF.

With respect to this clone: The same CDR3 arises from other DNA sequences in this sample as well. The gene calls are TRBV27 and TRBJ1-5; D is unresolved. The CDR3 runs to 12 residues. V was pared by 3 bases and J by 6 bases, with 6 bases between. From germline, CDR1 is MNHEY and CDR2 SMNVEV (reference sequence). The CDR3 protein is CASSFPGQPQHF. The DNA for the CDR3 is TGTGCCAGCAGTTTTCCGGGTCAGCCCCAGCATTTT.

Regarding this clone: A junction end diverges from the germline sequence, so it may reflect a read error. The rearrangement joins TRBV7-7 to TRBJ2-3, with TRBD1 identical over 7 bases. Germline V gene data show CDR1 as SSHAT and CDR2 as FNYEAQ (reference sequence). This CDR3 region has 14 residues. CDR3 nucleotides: TGTGCTAGCAGCTCAGACAGGGCCTCAGATACGCAGTATTTT. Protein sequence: CASSSDRASDTQYF. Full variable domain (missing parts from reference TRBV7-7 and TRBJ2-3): GAGVSQSPRYKVTKRGQDVTLRCDPISSHATLYWYQQALGQGPEFLTYFNYEAQPDKSGLPSDRFSAERPEGSISTLTIQRTEQRDSAMYRCASSSDRASDTQYFGPGTRLTVL.

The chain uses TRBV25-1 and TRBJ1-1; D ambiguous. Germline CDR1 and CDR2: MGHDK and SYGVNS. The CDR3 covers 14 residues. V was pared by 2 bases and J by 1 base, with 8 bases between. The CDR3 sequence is CASSELVQNTEAFF. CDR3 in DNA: TGTGCCAGCAGTGAACTAGTCCAGAACACTGAAGCTTTCTTT.

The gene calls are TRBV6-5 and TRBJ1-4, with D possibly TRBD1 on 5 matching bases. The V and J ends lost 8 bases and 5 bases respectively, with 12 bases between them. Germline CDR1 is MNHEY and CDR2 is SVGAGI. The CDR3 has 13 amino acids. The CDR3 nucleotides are TGTGCCAGCTCCCGGGGGGTGAATGAAAAACTGTTTTTT. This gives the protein CASSRGVNEKLFF.

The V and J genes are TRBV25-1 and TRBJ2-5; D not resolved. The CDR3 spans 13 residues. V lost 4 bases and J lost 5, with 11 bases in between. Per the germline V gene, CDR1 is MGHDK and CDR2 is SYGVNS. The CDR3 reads CASSGELVETQYF. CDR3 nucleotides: TGTGCCAGCAGTGGAGAGTTGGTTGAGACCCAGTACTTC.

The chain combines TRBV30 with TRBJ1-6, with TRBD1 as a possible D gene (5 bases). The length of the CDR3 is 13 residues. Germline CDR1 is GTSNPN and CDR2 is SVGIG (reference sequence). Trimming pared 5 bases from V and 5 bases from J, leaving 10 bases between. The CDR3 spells CAWETAHNSPLHF. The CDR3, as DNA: TGTGCCTGGGAGACAGCCCATAATTCACCCCTCCACTTT.

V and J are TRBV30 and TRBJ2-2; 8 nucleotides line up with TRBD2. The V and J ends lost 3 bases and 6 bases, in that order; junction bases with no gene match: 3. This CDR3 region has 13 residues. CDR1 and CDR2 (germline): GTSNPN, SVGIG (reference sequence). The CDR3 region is CAWSGRGAGELFF. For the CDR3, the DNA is TGTGCCTGGAGCGGGAGGGGGGCCGGGGAGCTGTTTTTT.

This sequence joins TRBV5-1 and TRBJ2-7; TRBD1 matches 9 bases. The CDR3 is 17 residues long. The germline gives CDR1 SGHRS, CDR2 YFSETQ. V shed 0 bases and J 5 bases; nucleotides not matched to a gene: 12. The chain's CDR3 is CASSLGYQGQGIHEQYF. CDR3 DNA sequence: TGCGCCAGCAGCTTGGGCTATCAGGGACAGGGCATCCACGAGCAGTACTTC.

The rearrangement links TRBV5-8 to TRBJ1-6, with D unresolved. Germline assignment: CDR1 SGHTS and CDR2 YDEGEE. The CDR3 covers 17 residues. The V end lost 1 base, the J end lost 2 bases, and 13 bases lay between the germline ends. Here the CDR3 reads CASSLLVEFAYNSPLHF. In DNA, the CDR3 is TGTGCCAGCAGCTTGTTGGTGGAGTTCGCCTATAATTCACCCCTCCACTTT.

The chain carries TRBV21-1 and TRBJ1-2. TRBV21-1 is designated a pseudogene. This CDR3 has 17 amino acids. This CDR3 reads CASSKSPGGDKAVGYTF. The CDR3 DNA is TGTGCCAGCAGCAAAAGCCCCGGGGGGGACAAGGCAGTTGGCTACACCTTC.

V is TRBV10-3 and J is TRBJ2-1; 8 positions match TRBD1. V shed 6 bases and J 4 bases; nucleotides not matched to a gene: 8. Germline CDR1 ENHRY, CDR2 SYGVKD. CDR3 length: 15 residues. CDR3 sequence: CAISRGPEIYNEQFF. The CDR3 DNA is TGTGCCATCAGCAGGGGGCCGGAGATTTACAATGAGCAGTTCTTC.

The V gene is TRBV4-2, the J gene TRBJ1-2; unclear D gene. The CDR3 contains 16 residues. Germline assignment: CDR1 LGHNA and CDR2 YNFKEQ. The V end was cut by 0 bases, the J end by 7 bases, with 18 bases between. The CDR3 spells CASSQEDLRRAAGYTF. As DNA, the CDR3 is TGTGCCAGCAGCCAAGAGGATCTCAGGAGAGCGGCTGGCTACACCTTC.

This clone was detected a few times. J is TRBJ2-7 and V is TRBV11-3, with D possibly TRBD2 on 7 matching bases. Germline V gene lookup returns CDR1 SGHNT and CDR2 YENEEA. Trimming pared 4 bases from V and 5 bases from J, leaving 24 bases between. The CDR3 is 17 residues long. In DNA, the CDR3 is TGTGCCAGCAGCTCCGGAGTTGGGGAGGGGGATCGCAACGAGCAGTACTTC. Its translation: CASSSGVGEGDRNEQYF.

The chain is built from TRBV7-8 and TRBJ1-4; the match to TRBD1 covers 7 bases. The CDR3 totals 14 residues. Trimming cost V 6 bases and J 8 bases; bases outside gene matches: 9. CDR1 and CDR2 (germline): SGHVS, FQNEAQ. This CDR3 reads CASRRDRVREKLFF. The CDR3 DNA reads TGTGCCAGCAGAAGAGACAGGGTGAGGGAAAAACTGTTTTTT.

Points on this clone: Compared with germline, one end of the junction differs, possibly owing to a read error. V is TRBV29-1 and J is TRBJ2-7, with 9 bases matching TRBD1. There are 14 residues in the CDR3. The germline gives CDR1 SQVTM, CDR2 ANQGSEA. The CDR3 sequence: CSVEAGTGSYEQYF. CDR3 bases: TGCAGCGTCGAAGCCGGGACAGGGAGCTACGAGCAGTACTTC.

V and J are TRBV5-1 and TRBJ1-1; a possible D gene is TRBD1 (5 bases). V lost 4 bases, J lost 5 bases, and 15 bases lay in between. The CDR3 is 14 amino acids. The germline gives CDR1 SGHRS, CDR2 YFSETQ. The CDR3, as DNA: TGCGCCAGCAGCCGCAGTGGGGGGGTGACTGAAGCTTTCTTT. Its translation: CASSRSGGVTEAFF.

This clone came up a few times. DNA for the CDR3: TGTGCCAGCAGCTTTCTCGACAGCTACAATGAGCAGTTCTTC. Its translation: CASSFLDSYNEQFF. The chain is built from TRBV5-4 and TRBJ2-1; weak D call: TRBD1 (5 bases). This CDR3 is built from 14 residues. Trimming shortened V by 2 bases and J by 3 bases, and 9 bases separated the two germline ends. From germline, CDR1 is SGHNT and CDR2 YYREEE (reference sequence).

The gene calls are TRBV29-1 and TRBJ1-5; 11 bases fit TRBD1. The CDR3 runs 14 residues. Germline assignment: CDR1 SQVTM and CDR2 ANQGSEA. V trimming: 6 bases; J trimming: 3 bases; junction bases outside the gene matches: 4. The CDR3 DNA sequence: TGCAGCGTCCGGACAGGGGGCACCAATCAGCCCCAGCATTTT. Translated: CSVRTGGTNQPQHF.

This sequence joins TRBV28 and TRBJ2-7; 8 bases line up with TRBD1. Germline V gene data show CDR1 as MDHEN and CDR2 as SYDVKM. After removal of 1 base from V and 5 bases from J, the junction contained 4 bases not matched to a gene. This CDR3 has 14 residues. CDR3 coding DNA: TGTGCCAGCAGTTTATCGGACAGGGTGGACGAGCAGTACTTC. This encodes CASSLSDRVDEQYF.

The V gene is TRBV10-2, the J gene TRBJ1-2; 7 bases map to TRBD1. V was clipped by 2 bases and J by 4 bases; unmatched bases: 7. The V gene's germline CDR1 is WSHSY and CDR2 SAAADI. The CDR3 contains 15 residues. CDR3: CASSEVDRAVYGYTF. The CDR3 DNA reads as TGCGCCAGCAGTGAGGTCGACAGGGCCGTCTATGGCTACACCTTC.

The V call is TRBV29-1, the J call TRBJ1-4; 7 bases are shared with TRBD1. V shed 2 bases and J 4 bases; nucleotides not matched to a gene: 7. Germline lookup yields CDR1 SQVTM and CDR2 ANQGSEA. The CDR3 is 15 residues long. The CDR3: CSVENKTGINEKLFF. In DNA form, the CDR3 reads TGCAGCGTTGAAAATAAGACAGGGATTAATGAAAAACTGTTTTTT.

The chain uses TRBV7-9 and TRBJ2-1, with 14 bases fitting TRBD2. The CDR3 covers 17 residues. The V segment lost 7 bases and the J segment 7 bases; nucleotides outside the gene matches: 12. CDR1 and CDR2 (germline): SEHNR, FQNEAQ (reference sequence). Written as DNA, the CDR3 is TGTGCCAGCACACATACGGGACTAGCGGGAGATGTTAATGAGCAGTTCTTC. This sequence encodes CASTHTGLAGDVNEQFF.